What follows are 23 T cell receptor beta chains derived from one specimen sequenced in a study of cytomegalovirus exposure and HLA in healthy donors. The PCR had 60 Vbeta and 13 Jbeta primers. TCRdb keeps only in-frame clones here, not all; method: immunoSEQ multiplex PCR. The table includes some 200,000 clones, over 70% detected once. What was sequenced was PBMCs. These receptors all come from a middle-aged man in good health and CMV-seronegative.

The V and J genes are TRBV27 and TRBJ1-6; a weak D match, TRBD1 (6 bases). Germline V gene data show CDR1 as MNHEY and CDR2 as SMNVEV (reference sequence). V lost 3 bases, J lost 7 bases, and 10 bases lay in between. This CDR3 is 14 amino acids long. CDR3 protein: CASSFSGANSPLHF. The CDR3, as DNA: TGTGCCAGCAGTTTTTCAGGGGCCAATTCACCCCTCCACTTT.

The CDR3 reads CASRGAGVAQYF. DNA for the CDR3: TGTGCCAGCAGGGGGGCTGGGGTGGCTCAGTACTTC. This rearrangement joins TRBV7-9 to TRBJ2-5; maybe TRBD1 (6 bases). The CDR3 consists of 12 residues. CDR1 and CDR2 (germline): SEHNR, FQNEAQ (reference sequence). The germline V and J ends were trimmed by 6 bases and 11 bases, with 16 bases remaining between them.

Written as DNA, the CDR3 is TGTGCCAGTAGCCCACAGGCGTGGCACACCATATATTTT. Translated: CASSPQAWHTIYF. V usage is TRBV19 and J usage is TRBJ1-3; perhaps TRBD1 as D (5 bases). Germline CDR1 LNHDA, CDR2 SQIVND (reference sequence). The V end was cut by 6 bases, the J end by 8 bases, with 14 bases between. This CDR3 spans 13 amino acids. The variable domain in full, with the rest retrieved from reference TRBV19 and TRBJ1-3, is DGGITQSPKYLFRKEGQNVTLSCEQNLNHDAMYWYRQDPGQGLRLIYYSQIVNDFQKGDIAEGYSVSREKKESFPLTVTSAQKNPTAFYLCASSPQAWHTIYFGEGSWLTVV.

This chain joins TRBV19 and TRBJ1-6; D gene ambiguous. Trimming shortened V by 9 bases and J by 2 bases, and 11 bases separated the two germline ends. Germline lookup yields CDR1 LNHDA and CDR2 SQIVND (reference sequence). This CDR3 has 14 residues. The CDR3 DNA reads as TGTGCCAGCCTCGACACGACCTATAATTCACCCCTCCACTTT. Amino acids: CASLDTTYNSPLHF.

The rearrangement joins TRBV9 to TRBJ1-3; D is perhaps TRBD1 (5 bases). Trimming pared 1 base from V and 1 base from J, leaving 6 bases between. This CDR3 is 14 amino acids long. Germline CDR1 and CDR2: SGDLS and YYNGEE. CDR3 nucleotides: TGTGCCAGCAGCGTACGGGGGTCTGGAAACACCATATATTTT. It specifies CASSVRGSGNTIYF.

This chain joins TRBV7-6 and TRBJ2-7; possible D gene TRBD1, 6 bases. The CDR3 covers 16 residues. Germline CDR1 SGHVS, CDR2 FNYEAQ. The ends were cut back, 4 bases at V and 3 bases at J, with 19 bases in the middle. The CDR3: CASSSYYRDKRYEQYF. CDR3 nucleotides: TGTGCCAGCAGCTCCTACTACAGGGATAAACGCTACGAGCAGTACTTC.

This chain uses TRBV9 with TRBJ1-6; a weak D match, TRBD1 (5 bases). V lost 4 bases and J lost 7, with 15 bases in between. The CDR3 length is 15 residues. CDR1 and CDR2 from the germline V gene are SGDLS and YYNGEE. CDR3 in DNA: TGTGCCAGCAGCATGCAGGGAACCCAGAATTCACCCCTCCACTTT. Translation gives CASSMQGTQNSPLHF. Full variable domain (remainder filled in from reference TRBV9 and TRBJ1-6): DSGVTQTPKHLITATGQRVTLRCSPRSGDLSVYWYQQSLDQGLQFLIQYYNGEERAKGNILERFSAQQFPDLHSELNLSSLELGDSALYFCASSMQGTQNSPLHFGNGTRLTVT.

This chain uses TRBV6-5 with TRBJ2-7; D gene uncertain. V was clipped by 6 bases and J by 3 bases, with 12 bases between them. The CDR3 totals 13 residues. Germline loops: CDR1 MNHEY, CDR2 SVGAGI. The CDR3 DNA reads TGTGCCAGCAGCGTCCGGAGAAACTACGAGCAGTACTTC. It codes for CASSVRRNYEQYF.

The rearrangement uses TRBV18 and TRBJ2-5; a possible D gene is TRBD1 (6 bases). Deletions cut 3 bases from V and 2 bases from J, with 10 bases between. The CDR3 runs 14 residues. The germline CDR1 and CDR2 sequences are KGHSH and LQKENI. The CDR3 is CASSPQDRQETQYF. In DNA, the CDR3 is TGTGCCAGCTCACCTCAGGACAGACAAGAGACCCAGTACTTC.

The chain carries TRBV9 and TRBJ1-2; a possible D gene is TRBD1 (5 bases). There are 14 residues in the CDR3. The germline V gene encodes CDR1 SGDLS and CDR2 YYNGEE. The V end was cut by 0 bases, the J end by 4 bases, with 10 bases between. This chain's CDR3 is CASSVGRGVYGYTF. The DNA of the CDR3 is TGTGCCAGCAGCGTAGGACGGGGGGTCTATGGCTACACCTTC.

This sequence joins TRBV18 and TRBJ2-5; the D gene is possibly TRBD2 (6 bases). V was trimmed by 2 bases and J by 7 bases, leaving 14 bases between them. CDR1 is KGHSH, CDR2 LQKENI, per germline. The CDR3 has 14 residues. CDR3 residues: CASSPSAGGWTQYF. CDR3 sequence (DNA): TGTGCCAGCTCACCAAGTGCCGGGGGTTGGACCCAGTACTTC.

CDR3 residues: CAISESTGVTREQFF. The CDR3 nucleotides are TGTGCCATCAGTGAGTCGACGGGGGTTACTCGCGAGCAGTTCTTC. The J gene is TRBJ2-1, the V gene TRBV10-3; D is possibly TRBD2 (6 bases). The CDR3 length is 15 residues. The V gene lost 0 bases and the J gene lost 10 bases, with 16 bases spanning the gap. CDR1 and CDR2 (germline): ENHRY, SYGVKD.

In nucleotides, the CDR3 is TGTGCCAGCAGTGGGGCTTACAGGACCACCGTGCAGTTCTTC. Encoded protein: CASSGAYRTTVQFF. The J gene is TRBJ2-1, the V gene TRBV2; possible D gene TRBD1, 5 bases. V lost 4 bases to trimming and J lost 12 bases, with 19 bases between them. Germline V lookup: CDR1 SNHLY, CDR2 FYNNEI. The CDR3 runs 14 residues.

The chain uses TRBV9 and TRBJ2-2; no reliable D call. The CDR3 sequence is 15 residues long. CDR1 is SGDLS and CDR2 is YYNGEE in the germline V gene. V gave up 3 bases and J gave up 6 bases, with 15 bases separating them. CDR3: CASSAYGQASGELFF. CDR3 in DNA: TGTGCCAGCAGCGCCTATGGGCAGGCCTCCGGGGAGCTGTTTTTT.

The gene calls are TRBV9 and TRBJ2-1; TRBD1 might be the D (5 bases). The germline CDR1 and CDR2 sequences are SGDLS and YYNGEE. Trimming stripped 1 base from V and 2 bases from J, with 7 bases between. This CDR3 has 14 residues. The CDR3 sequence: CASSVQGTYNEQFF. The CDR3 DNA reads TGTGCCAGCAGCGTACAGGGAACCTACAATGAGCAGTTCTTC.

The sample holds one count of this clone. This chain connects TRBV4-3 to TRBJ1-3; D is unresolved. The CDR3 covers 16 residues. Trimming left V 0 bases short and J 4 bases short, with 13 bases between. Germline values: CDR1 LGHNA, CDR2 YSLEER. The CDR3 sequence is CASSQDRRGRGNTIYF. The CDR3, as DNA: TGCGCCAGCAGCCAAGACCGGCGAGGGCGGGGAAACACCATATATTTT.

This clone was observed once. The chain joins TRBV9 to TRBJ2-1; 7 bases agree with TRBD2. The CDR3 runs 17 residues. Trimming removed 4 bases from V and 0 bases from J; junction bases left unmatched: 10. Germline CDR1 SGDLS, CDR2 YYNGEE. CDR3 nucleotides: TGTGCCAGCAGCCCCCCGGGAGGAACGAGCTCCTACAATGAGCAGTTCTTC. This gives the protein CASSPPGGTSSYNEQFF. The full variable domain, rest sourced from reference TRBV9 and TRBJ2-1, is DSGVTQTPKHLITATGQRVTLRCSPRSGDLSVYWYQQSLDQGLQFLIQYYNGEERAKGNILERFSAQQFPDLHSELNLSSLELGDSALYFCASSPPGGTSSYNEQFFGPGTRLTVL.

This clone was recorded only once. The CDR3 DNA follows: TGTGCCAGCAGCCCCGGGGAGTCCTACGAGCAGTACTTC. This sequence encodes CASSPGESYEQYF. The chain has TRBV11-3 and TRBJ2-7, with D maybe TRBD2 (5 bases). Trimming took 5 bases from V and 1 from J, leaving 9 bases between them. Germline CDR1 and CDR2: SGHNT and YENEEA. The CDR3 covers 13 residues.

J is TRBJ1-1 and V is TRBV6-1; 7 nucleotides align to TRBD1. CDR1 is MNHNS and CDR2 is SASEGT in the germline V gene. The V and J ends lost 2 bases and 0 bases, in that order; junction bases with no gene match: 0. This CDR3 is built from 14 residues. Here the CDR3 DNA reads TGTGCCAGCAGTGAAACAGGGGTGAACACTGAAGCTTTCTTT. Translating it yields CASSETGVNTEAFF.

The chain couples TRBV7-2 to TRBJ1-3, with D unclear. CDR1 SGHTA and CDR2 FQGNSA come from the germline V gene. V shed 2 bases and J shed 2 bases, with 10 bases lying between them. This CDR3 has 15 amino acids. The CDR3 region is CASSLYDSTGNTIYF. The CDR3, as DNA: TGTGCCAGCAGCTTATACGACTCAACTGGAAACACCATATATTTT.

The chain links TRBV19 to TRBJ2-1; TRBD2 matches 10 bases. The ends lost 4 bases at V and 2 bases at J; junction bases unmatched: 2. This CDR3 comprises 15 residues. Germline V gene sequence: CDR1 LNHDA, CDR2 SQIVND (reference sequence). The CDR3 nucleotides are TGTGCCAGTAGTAGCAGCGGGGGGGCCTACAATGAGCAGTTCTTC. This sequence encodes CASSSSGGAYNEQFF.

This clone was seen once. The chain employs TRBV6-6 and TRBJ2-4, with TRBD2 matching 12 bases. CDR3 length equals 12 residues. With V trimmed by 6 bases and J by 14 bases, 5 bases remained unmatched. Germline lookup yields CDR1 MNHNY and CDR2 SVGAGI (reference sequence). CDR3 DNA sequence: TGTGCCAGCAGAGGATCTAGCGGGGGGGAGTACTTC. Translation gives CASRGSSGGEYF.

This clone was counted a few times. The rearrangement joins TRBV7-6 to TRBJ1-2; 9 bases align to TRBD1. Germline CDR1 is SGHVS and CDR2 is FNYEAQ. V shed 5 bases and J 7 bases; nucleotides not matched to a gene: 14. The CDR3 is made up of 16 amino acids. The CDR3 reads CASSMGWAQGARGYTF. The CDR3, as DNA: TGTGCCAGCAGCATGGGGTGGGCACAGGGGGCGCGTGGCTACACCTTC.